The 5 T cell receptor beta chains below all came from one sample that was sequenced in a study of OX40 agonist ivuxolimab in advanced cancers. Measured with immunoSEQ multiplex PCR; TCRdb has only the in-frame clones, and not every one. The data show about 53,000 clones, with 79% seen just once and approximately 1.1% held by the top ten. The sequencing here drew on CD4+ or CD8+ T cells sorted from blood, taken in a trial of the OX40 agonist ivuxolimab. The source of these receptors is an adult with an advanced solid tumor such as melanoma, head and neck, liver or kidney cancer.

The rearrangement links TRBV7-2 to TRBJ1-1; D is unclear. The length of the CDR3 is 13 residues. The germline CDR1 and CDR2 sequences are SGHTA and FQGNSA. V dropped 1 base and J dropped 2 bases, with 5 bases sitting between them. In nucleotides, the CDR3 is TGTGCCAGCAGCTTAGTAGAAAACACTGAAGCTTTCTTT. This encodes CASSLVENTEAFF. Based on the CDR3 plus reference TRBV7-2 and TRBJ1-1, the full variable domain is GAGVSQSPSNKVTEKGKDVELRCDPISGHTALYWYRQSLGQGLEFLIYFQGNSAPDKSGLPSDRFSAERTGGSVSTLTIQRTQQEDSAVYLCASSLVENTEAFFGQGTRLTVV.

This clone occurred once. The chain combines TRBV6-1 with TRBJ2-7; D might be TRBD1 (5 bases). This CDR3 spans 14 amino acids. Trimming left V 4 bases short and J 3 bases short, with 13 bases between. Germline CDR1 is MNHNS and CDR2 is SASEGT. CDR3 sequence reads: CASSGGDRLYEQYF. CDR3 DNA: TGTGCCAGCAGTGGCGGAGACAGACTCTACGAGCAGTACTTC.

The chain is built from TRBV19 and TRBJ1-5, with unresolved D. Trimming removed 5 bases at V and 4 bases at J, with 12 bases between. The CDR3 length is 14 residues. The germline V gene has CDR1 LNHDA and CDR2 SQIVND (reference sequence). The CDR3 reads CASSPSGPNQPQHF. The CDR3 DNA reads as TGTGCCAGTAGTCCCAGCGGGCCTAATCAGCCCCAGCATTTT.

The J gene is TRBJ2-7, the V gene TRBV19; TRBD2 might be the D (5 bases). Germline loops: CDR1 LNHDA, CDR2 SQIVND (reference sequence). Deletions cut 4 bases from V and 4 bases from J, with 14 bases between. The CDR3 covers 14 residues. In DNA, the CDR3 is TGTGCCAGTAGTAATAGTGGGGAGTCTTACGAGCAGTACTTC. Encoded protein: CASSNSGESYEQYF.

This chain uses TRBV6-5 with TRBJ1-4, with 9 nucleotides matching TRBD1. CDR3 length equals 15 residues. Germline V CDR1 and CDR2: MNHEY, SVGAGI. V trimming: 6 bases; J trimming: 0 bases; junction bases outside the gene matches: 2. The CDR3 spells CASRTGGPTNEKLFF. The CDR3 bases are TGTGCCAGCAGAACAGGGGGCCCAACTAATGAAAAACTGTTTTTT.